These T cell receptor beta chains were read from a single sample in a study of blood T cells in healthy people across ages. TCRdb re-called the 5' RACE reads with MiXCR, one entry per CDR3 protein. The repertoire holds around 1.5 million distinct CDR3 sequences, with around 59% as singletons. Input material: blood. The receptors come from a man aged 18 to 30 in good health. Both conserved end residues are part of each CDR3. The D gene is left open where the match is weak. Size tells how often a clone was seen (once, few, many) or the class of an expanded clone, and some rows leave it out.

D	size	V	J	CDR3	DNA
TRBD1	-	TRBV2	TRBJ2-3	CASIGAGGLTDTQYF	TGTGCCAGCATCGGGGCAGGGGGCCTCACAGATACGCAGTATTTT
TRBD2	-	TRBV7-9	TRBJ2-7	CASSSLTSGLPYEQYF	TGTGCCAGCAGCTCCCTGACTAGCGGGCTTCCCTACGAGCAGTACTTC
-	few	TRBV5-1	TRBJ2-7	CASSLEVQSYEQYF	TGCGCCAGCAGCTTGGAAGTACAGTCCTACGAGCAGTACTTC
-	once	TRBV6-2/TRBV6-3	TRBJ1-5	CASSSGQSDNQPQHF	TGTGCCAGCAGTTCCGGGCAGAGCGACAATCAGCCCCAGCATTTT
-	-	TRBV12-3/TRBV12-4	TRBJ2-1	CASRWLGGNEQFF	TGTGCCAGCCGGTGGCTAGGGGGGAATGAGCAGTTCTTC
TRBD1	-	TRBV7-6	TRBJ1-6	CASSSLSRDRGSNSPLHF	TGTGCCAGCAGCTCCTTGTCCCGGGACAGGGGAAGCAATTCACCCCTCCACTTT
-	few	TRBV12-3/TRBV12-4	TRBJ2-7	CASSLANRAGEQYF	TGTGCCAGCAGTTTAGCAAACAGGGCCGGGGAGCAGTACTTC
-	-	TRBV4-1	TRBJ2-7	CASSQGAGTEQYF	TGCGCCAGCAGCCAAGGGGCGGGGACCGAGCAGTACTTC
-	-	TRBV6-6	TRBJ2-5	CASSYSRLPGETQYF	TGTGCCAGCAGTTACTCGAGACTCCCTGGGGAGACCCAGTACTTC
TRBD1	-	TRBV29-1	TRBJ2-7	CSVGLGTAFYEQYF	TGCAGCGTTGGGCTCGGGACAGCCTTTTACGAGCAGTACTTC
-	-	TRBV29-1	TRBJ2-7	CSAGAGSSYEQYF	TGCAGCGCAGGGGCGGGGAGCTCCTACGAGCAGTACTTC
-	-	TRBV25-1	TRBJ1-1	CASGSPLNTEAFF	TGTGCCAGCGGCTCCCCGTTGAACACTGAAGCTTTCTTT
TRBD2	-	TRBV4-1	TRBJ2-2	CASGLGLAGTGELFF	TGCGCCAGCGGCCTGGGACTAGCGGGCACCGGGGAGCTGTTTTTT
-	-	TRBV7-9	TRBJ1-2	CASSSDQESFGYGYTF	TGTGCCAGCAGCTCAGATCAGGAGTCCTTCGGCTATGGCTACACCTTC
-	-	TRBV6-1	TRBJ1-5	CASRPQGTRGNQPQHF	TGTGCCAGCAGGCCTCAGGGAACCCGGGGCAATCAGCCCCAGCATTTT
TRBD1	-	TRBV10-3	TRBJ2-3	CAISKDRDADTQYF	TGTGCCATCAGCAAGGACAGGGATGCAGATACGCAGTATTTT
-	few	TRBV9	TRBJ2-6	CASREASGSGANVLTF	TGTGCCAGCCGCGAGGCCTCAGGTTCTGGGGCCAACGTCCTGACTTTC